This T cell receptor beta chain was documented in a study of blood T cell repertoires in COVID-19. Background on the study: PBMCs, B-cell-depleted T cells, or T cells provided the cDNA or gDNA that made up the material.

The CDR3 is 14 amino acids. J was trimmed by 5 bases and V by 6 bases; bases with no gene match: 6. Germline CDR1 is LNHDA and CDR2 is SQIVND (reference sequence). As handled by the study authors: Reference gene primers were amplified, and this amplification served to estimate nucleated cell counts. Clones were sequenced by immunoSEQ multiplex PCR, and TCRdb holds only the in-frame ones, with some missing. V and J calls and clone size are as listed in that table; D and trimming were resolved from the DNA. The table lists 80,000 to 100,000 clones, around 72% of them singletons. Sequenced material: peripheral blood. The genes are TRBV19 and TRBJ2-2, with TRBD2 identical over 7 bases. This sequence originates from a man in his 70s with acute or convalescent COVID-19. CDR3 sequence (DNA): TGTGCCAGTAGAGGACTAGTGACGACCGGGGAGCTGTTTTTT. Its protein is CASRGLVTTGELFF.